Presented here are 25 T cell receptor beta chains from one specimen sequenced in a study of T cells in Graves' hyperthyroidism and ophthalmopathy. RNA transcripts yielded amplified TCR beta CDR3 regions. When the TCR CDR3 underwent first-round RT-PCR, the HTBI primer set was used. TCRdb analysed the multiplex PCR reads with MiXCR anew, one entry per CDR3 protein. The sample holds approximately 300,000 distinct CDR3 sequences, roughly 20% seen once. Material: blood. The receptors originated from a man aged 50 to 60 with Graves' ophthalmopathy.

This chain joins TRBV12-3 or TRBV12-4 and TRBJ2-1; D may be TRBD1 (5 bases). The CDR3 loop spans 15 amino acids. Trimming took off 2 bases at V and 1 base at J, with 9 bases between the two ends. The CDR3 DNA sequence: TGTGCCAGCAGTTTATCGACAGTATCCTACAATGAGCAGTTCTTC. Amino acids: CASSLSTVSYNEQFF.

This clonotype showed up many times. This chain connects TRBV6-1 to TRBJ1-2; no clear D gene. V was trimmed by 5 bases and J by 4 bases, leaving 11 bases between them. The CDR3 has 13 residues. The germline V gene encodes CDR1 MNHNS and CDR2 SASEGT. CDR3 DNA sequence: TGTGCCAGCAGTCTGACTCTTCCCTATGGCTACACCTTC. Encoded protein: CASSLTLPYGYTF.

This clonotype was observed a few times. V and J are TRBV6-1 and TRBJ1-6; a weak D match, TRBD1 (5 bases). Trimming stripped 5 bases from V and 9 bases from J, with 17 bases between. Germline V gene data show CDR1 as MNHNS and CDR2 as SASEGT. The CDR3 is 15 amino acids. CDR3 in amino acids: CASSPIRGAGSPLHF. The CDR3 DNA reads TGTGCCAGCAGTCCAATAAGGGGAGCGGGTTCACCCCTCCACTTT.

J is TRBJ2-7 and V is TRBV6-2 or TRBV6-3, with D maybe TRBD2 (6 bases). CDR1 is MNHEY, CDR2 SVGEGT, per germline. The V end was cut by 2 bases, the J end by 3 bases, with 14 bases between. The CDR3 length is 15 residues. The CDR3 protein is CASSYRDSNIYEQYF. For the CDR3, the DNA is TGTGCCAGCAGTTACCGGGACTCTAATATCTACGAGCAGTACTTC.

V is TRBV28 and J is TRBJ2-4; no definite D call. V was trimmed by 8 bases and J by 1 base, leaving 9 bases between them. This CDR3 is 13 amino acids long. Germline-derived CDR1 and CDR2 are MDHEN and SYDVKM. CDR3 residues: CASSNKAKNIQYF. Written as DNA, the CDR3 is TGTGCCAGCTCCAACAAGGCCAAAAACATTCAGTACTTC.

The genes are TRBV28 and TRBJ1-2; the D gene is possibly TRBD1 (5 bases). V was shortened by 6 bases and J by 8 bases, with 16 bases between the two germline ends. From germline, CDR1 is MDHEN and CDR2 SYDVKM. This CDR3 has 13 residues. In nucleotides, the CDR3 is TGTGCCAGCAGAGAGTGGGGCAGTCGAGGCTACACCTTC. This translates into CASREWGSRGYTF.

The chain uses TRBV20-1 and TRBJ2-7; 12 nucleotides align to TRBD1. Germline V CDR1 and CDR2: DFQATT, SNEGSKA (reference sequence). Trimming removed 7 bases from V and 9 bases from J; junction bases left unmatched: 13. The CDR3 has 14 residues. The CDR3: CSVTGQGASSGQYF. The CDR3 DNA sequence: TGCAGTGTCACGGGACAGGGGGCAAGTAGTGGGCAGTACTTC.

The genes are TRBV11-2 and TRBJ2-4; 10 positions agree with TRBD2. With 6 bases clipped from V and 7 bases from J, the junction kept 9 bases outside the gene matches. The germline gives CDR1 SGHAT, CDR2 FQNNGV. The CDR3 consists of 15 residues. The CDR3 loop reads CASRAGTSVINIQYF. The CDR3, as DNA: TGTGCCAGCAGAGCCGGGACTAGCGTGATCAACATTCAGTACTTC.

The chain employs TRBV5-5 and TRBJ1-5; TRBD1 agrees at 7 bases. The V gene end was trimmed by 2 bases and the J gene end by 6 bases; junction bases not matched to a gene: 8. This CDR3 is built from 15 residues. Germline loops: CDR1 SGHKS, CDR2 YYEKEE (reference sequence). The CDR3 DNA reads as TGTGCCAGCAGCTTCGAACAGGGGTTTGGTCAGCCCCAGCATTTT. This codes for CASSFEQGFGQPQHF. The full variable domain, its missing parts supplied by reference TRBV5-5 and TRBJ1-5, is DAGVTQSPTHLIKTRGQQVTLRCSPISGHKSVSWYQQVLGQGPQFIFQYYEKEERGRGNFPDRFSARQFPNYSSELNVNALLLGDSALYLCASSFEQGFGQPQHFGDGTRLSIL.

This clonotype was observed at least ten times. The chain employs TRBV11-2 and TRBJ2-7, with D unresolved. V lost 1 base to trimming and J lost 3 bases, with 10 bases between them. The V gene's germline CDR1 is SGHAT and CDR2 FQNNGV. The CDR3 has 14 residues. This CDR3 reads CASSLVLQNYEQYF. The CDR3 DNA reads TGTGCCAGCAGCTTAGTCTTACAGAACTACGAGCAGTACTTC.

V is TRBV7-2 and J is TRBJ2-2; 8 bases line up with TRBD2. Per the germline V gene, CDR1 is SGHTA and CDR2 is FQGNSA. The CDR3 is 16 residues long. V shed 3 bases and J 2 bases; nucleotides not matched to a gene: 5. In nucleotides, the CDR3 is TGTGCCAGCAGCTTCTCAAGCGGGAGTAACACCGGGGAGCTGTTTTTT. Its translation: CASSFSSGSNTGELFF.

This clonotype was seen at least ten times. The chain employs TRBV24-1 and TRBJ1-2, with 10 bases matching TRBD1. V lost 9 bases and J lost 2; bases outside the gene matches: 5. Germline CDR1 KGHDR, CDR2 SFDVKD. The CDR3 loop spans 14 amino acids. CDR3 region: CATSRTGGNYGYTF. In nucleotides, the CDR3 is TGTGCCACCTCCAGGACAGGGGGGAACTATGGCTACACCTTC.

The V call is TRBV20-1, the J call TRBJ1-6; D is unclear. CDR1 and CDR2 (germline): DFQATT, SNEGSKA (reference sequence). Trimming removed 1 base from V and 7 bases from J, with 14 bases in between. This CDR3 is built from 15 residues. CDR3 amino acids: CSARVSDNQNSPLHF. CDR3 nucleotide sequence: TGCAGTGCTAGAGTTTCCGACAACCAAAATTCACCCCTCCACTTT.

This clonotype was counted a few times. The gene calls are TRBV24-1 and TRBJ2-5; D gene uncertain. Germline loops: CDR1 KGHDR, CDR2 SFDVKD. The V and J ends lost 5 bases and 0 bases respectively, with 6 bases between them. The CDR3 runs 13 residues. CDR3 region: CATSAHNQETQYF. Here the CDR3 DNA reads TGTGCCACCAGTGCGCATAACCAAGAGACCCAGTACTTC.

The gene calls are TRBV5-4 and TRBJ2-1, with TRBD2 matching 10 bases. J was trimmed by 6 bases and V by 5 bases; bases with no gene match: 8. Germline CDR1 is SGHNT and CDR2 is YYREEE (reference sequence). The CDR3 sequence is 15 residues long. The CDR3 DNA follows: TGTGCCAGCAGACAAGCTAGCGGGAGAGCCAATGAGCAGTTCTTC. Protein: CASRQASGRANEQFF.

Ten or more counts support this clonotype. V gene TRBV28 combines with J gene TRBJ2-2, with D possibly TRBD1 on 6 matching bases. Trimming shortened V by 5 bases and J by 2 bases, and 15 bases separated the two germline ends. This CDR3 contains 16 residues. CDR1 MDHEN and CDR2 SYDVKM come from the germline V gene. In nucleotides, the CDR3 is TGTGCCAGCAGTATACTTACAGGGTTCAACACCGGGGAGCTGTTTTTT. As protein: CASSILTGFNTGELFF. Filled out from reference TRBV28 and TRBJ2-2, the complete variable domain reads DVKVTQSSRYLVKRTGEKVFLECVQDMDHENMFWYRQDPGLGLRLIYFSYDVKMKEKGDIPEGYSVSREKKERFSLILESASTNQTSMYLCASSILTGFNTGELFFGEGSRLTVL.

Ten or more counts support this clonotype. The chain links TRBV3-1 to TRBJ2-1, with 13 bases that match TRBD2. The CDR3 has 17 residues. Germline CDR1 reads LGHDT; CDR2 reads YNNKEL (reference sequence). Losses at the gene ends were 3 bases for V and 8 bases for J; bases not matched to a gene: 10. CDR3 DNA sequence: TGTGCCAGCAGCCAGGGACTAGCGGGATCCCACGCCCATGAGCAGTTCTTC. Its translation: CASSQGLAGSHAHEQFF.

This clonotype was counted at least ten times. The CDR3 here is CASSEDRVNEQYF. CDR3 DNA sequence: TGTGCCAGCAGCGAGGACAGGGTCAACGAGCAGTACTTC. This chain joins TRBV11-2 and TRBJ2-7; 8 nucleotides match TRBD1. The CDR3 runs to 13 residues. After removal of 5 bases from V and 5 bases from J, the junction contained 5 bases not matched to a gene. Germline lookup yields CDR1 SGHAT and CDR2 FQNNGV.

This clonotype occurred many times. The rearrangement joins TRBV24-1 to TRBJ1-2, with a tentative D call TRBD1 (5 bases). This CDR3 has 14 residues. Germline V gives CDR1 KGHDR, CDR2 SFDVKD. The V end lost 4 bases, the J end lost 8 bases, and 16 bases lay between the germline ends. The CDR3 DNA follows: TGTGCCACCAGTGACTCCGGGACGGGAGACGGCTACACCTTC. Residues: CATSDSGTGDGYTF.

This clonotype was observed a few times. V usage is TRBV5-1 and J usage is TRBJ2-3; 15 positions match TRBD2. The CDR3 contains 19 residues. CDR1 and CDR2 (germline): SGHRS, YFSETQ. V shed 4 bases and J 5 bases; nucleotides not matched to a gene: 14. The DNA of the CDR3 is TGCGCCAGCAGCCCAGGACTAGCGGGAGGGCCGGTCGGGGAAGATACGCAGTATTTT. It translates to CASSPGLAGGPVGEDTQYF.

The chain links TRBV20-1 to TRBJ2-1, with 7 bases matching TRBD1. With V trimmed by 6 bases and J by 4 bases, 6 bases remained unmatched. This CDR3 comprises 13 residues. CDR1 is DFQATT and CDR2 is SNEGSKA in the germline V gene (reference sequence). The CDR3 is CSAAGTAYNEQFF. CDR3 DNA sequence: TGCAGTGCCGCCGGGACAGCATACAATGAGCAGTTCTTC.

This clonotype was detected many times. The chain carries TRBV7-2 and TRBJ2-1; D might be TRBD2 (5 bases). V was pared by 1 base and J by 7 bases, with 8 bases between. CDR1 SGHTA and CDR2 FQGNSA come from the germline V gene. CDR3 size: 13 residues. The CDR3 bases are TGTGCCAGCAGCTTAGAAAGGAGGAATGAGCAGTTCTTC. Amino acids: CASSLERRNEQFF.

In its sample, this clonotype was seen many times. This sequence joins TRBV3-1 and TRBJ1-2; 8 bases line up with TRBD1. V shed 4 bases and J 5 bases; nucleotides not matched to a gene: 9. The germline V gene encodes CDR1 LGHDT and CDR2 YNNKEL (reference sequence). The CDR3 consists of 15 residues. This CDR3 reads CASSPLTGAVYGYTF. The CDR3 region has the DNA TGTGCCAGCAGCCCCCTGACAGGGGCGGTTTATGGCTACACCTTC.

At least ten counts were recorded for this clonotype. The V gene is TRBV13, the J gene TRBJ1-3, with D hard to call. The CDR3 consists of 12 residues. Looked up from germline, CDR1 is PRHDT and CDR2 is FYEKMQ (reference sequence). V was clipped by 6 bases and J by 2 bases, with 5 bases between them. The DNA for the CDR3 is TGTGCCAGCAGTCTCACTGGAAACACCATATATTTT. This gives the protein CASSLTGNTIYF.

A few counts support this clonotype. V and J are TRBV29-1 and TRBJ2-2, with no clear D. The germline V and J ends were trimmed by 5 bases and 0 bases, with 4 bases remaining between them. The V gene's germline CDR1 is SQVTM and CDR2 ANQGSEA. The CDR3 consists of 12 residues. Here the CDR3 reads CSVSTNTGELFF. The CDR3 DNA follows: TGCAGCGTTAGCACGAACACCGGGGAGCTGTTTTTT.